The 25 T cell receptor beta chains presented below share a single source sample, sequenced in a study of beta chain features in type 1 diabetes. Findings of the study overall: For Type 1 diabetes patients, all four CD4+ subsets carried TCRB CDR3s that were moderately but significantly shorter.

These receptors are not linked to any known antigen. Every bit of the isolated RNA underwent reverse transcription, so sequencing read expressed TCRB transcripts. Method: immunoSEQ multiplex PCR; TCRdb's copy keeps in-frame clones and lacks some. This repertoire shows 300,000 or so clones, roughly an eighth found once; its top ten account for about 0.017%. Sequenced input: naive CD4+ T cells from blood. These receptors were taken from a man aged 25-45 years with type 1 diabetes.

This clone was seen a few times. V usage is TRBV25-1 and J usage is TRBJ1-1; 9 positions match TRBD1. The germline gives CDR1 MGHDK, CDR2 SYGVNS. V trimming: 5 bases; J trimming: 5 bases; junction bases outside the gene matches: 9. The CDR3 is 15 residues long. The CDR3, as DNA: TGTGCCAGCAGTCCCTCGGACAGGGGAATGACTGAAGCTTTCTTT. Amino acid sequence: CASSPSDRGMTEAFF.

As DNA, the CDR3 is TGTGCCAGCAGCCGAGGTAGGGGTCAGCCCCAGCATTTT. This codes for CASSRGRGQPQHF. The chain employs TRBV11-2 and TRBJ1-5, with a possible D match to TRBD1 (5 bases). Looked up from germline, CDR1 is SGHAT and CDR2 is FQNNGV. V was trimmed by 5 bases and J by 6 bases, leaving 11 bases between them. This CDR3 has 13 amino acids.

The table lists this clone with a few counts. The J gene is TRBJ2-1, the V gene TRBV14, with unresolved D. Germline V gene data show CDR1 as SGHDN and CDR2 as FVKESK. This CDR3 is built from 13 residues. V was trimmed by 4 bases and J by 7 bases, leaving 11 bases between them. The CDR3 is CASSRYGVNEQFF. DNA for the CDR3: TGTGCCAGCAGCCGGTATGGAGTGAATGAGCAGTTCTTC.

This clone was counted between two and nine times. The rearrangement links TRBV4-2 to TRBJ2-1, with 12 bases fitting TRBD2. V was pared by 1 base and J by 5 bases, with 9 bases of the junction left unmatched. The CDR3 sequence is 18 residues long. Germline loops: CDR1 LGHNA, CDR2 YNFKEQ. This CDR3 reads CASSQGHPGLAGNNEQFF. CDR3 nucleotide sequence: TGTGCCAGCAGCCAAGGTCACCCGGGACTAGCGGGCAACAATGAGCAGTTCTTC.

CDR3 nucleotide sequence: TGTGCCAGCAGCAAACAGGGTCCTGAGCAGTTCTTC. It is translated as CASSKQGPEQFF. The V call is TRBV13, the J call TRBJ2-1; D perhaps matches TRBD1 (6 bases). The CDR3 has 12 residues. V was clipped by 5 bases and J by 9 bases, with 11 bases between them. Germline values: CDR1 PRHDT, CDR2 FYEKMQ (reference sequence).

The rearrangement uses TRBV23-1 and TRBJ2-7; D might be TRBD1 (5 bases). TRBV23-1 is an ORF; its function is uncertain. V lost 4 bases, J lost 0 bases, and 13 bases lay in between. CDR3 length: 15 amino acids. This CDR3 is CASSPGHPGSYEQYF. The CDR3, as DNA: TGCGCCAGCAGTCCAGGACATCCCGGCTCCTACGAGCAGTACTTC.

This chain joins TRBV4-1 and TRBJ1-2; 8 positions agree with TRBD1. Germline V lookup: CDR1 MGHRA, CDR2 YSYEKL. The CDR3 sequence is 15 residues long. Trimming cost V 4 bases and J 3 bases; bases outside gene matches: 7. This CDR3 reads CASSPDRGSDYGYTF. Here the CDR3 DNA reads TGCGCCAGCAGCCCTGACAGGGGAAGTGACTATGGCTACACCTTC.

This clone was observed a handful of times. Within the sample, other DNA sequences also encode this same CDR3. The chain couples TRBV7-2 to TRBJ2-2, with 8 nucleotides matching TRBD2. Germline CDR1 SGHTA, CDR2 FQGNSA. With 4 bases clipped from V and 4 bases from J, the junction kept 5 bases outside the gene matches. CDR3 length: 15 residues. The CDR3 nucleotides are TGTGCCAGCAGCTCAGGACTAGCTGTCACCGGGGAGCTGTTTTTT. Translation: CASSSGLAVTGELFF.

The sample holds a few counts of this clone. This rearrangement joins TRBV29-1 to TRBJ1-1; D gene ambiguous. The CDR3 has 13 amino acids. Germline CDR1 reads SQVTM; CDR2 reads ANQGSEA. Trimming removed 7 bases from V and 1 base from J, with 13 bases in between. CDR3: CSARHLGNTEAFF. The CDR3 DNA sequence: TGCAGCGCGAGACACCTCGGGAACACTGAAGCTTTCTTT. Full variable domain (outside the CDR3, taken from reference TRBV29-1 and TRBJ1-1): SAVISQKPSRDICQRGTSLTIQCQVDSQVTMMFWYRQQPGQSLTLIATANQGSEATYESGFVIDKFPISRPNLTFSTLTVSNMSPEDSSIYLCSARHLGNTEAFFGQGTRLTVV.

V and J are TRBV7-2 and TRBJ1-2, with 10 bases aligning to TRBD1. Germline CDR1 and CDR2: SGHTA and FQGNSA. This CDR3 comprises 15 residues. V trimming: 2 bases; J trimming: 3 bases; junction bases outside the gene matches: 3. CDR3 coding DNA: TGTGCCAGCAGCTTACGGACAGGGGGGGACTATGGCTACACCTTC. It translates to CASSLRTGGDYGYTF.

The rearrangement joins TRBV9 to TRBJ2-7; 14 positions match TRBD2. V lost 4 bases to trimming and J lost 6 bases; unmatched junction nucleotides: 9. The CDR3 sequence is 16 residues long. CDR1 and CDR2 from the germline V gene are SGDLS and YYNGEE. CDR3 DNA sequence: TGTGCCAGCAGCTCTGGGACTAGCGGGAGAGAGCGCGAGCAGTACTTC. This sequence encodes CASSSGTSGREREQYF.

This clone turned up a few times. The chain uses TRBV28 and TRBJ2-6; a possible D gene is TRBD2 (5 bases). CDR3 length: 13 amino acids. Per germline, CDR1 MDHEN and CDR2 SYDVKM. V lost 7 bases, J lost 4 bases, and 8 bases lay in between. The CDR3 DNA reads TGTGCCAGCACCCCGGGAGGGGCCAACGTCCTGACTTTC. It yields the protein CASTPGGANVLTF.

This clone was observed a few times. The rearrangement joins TRBV7-8 to TRBJ1-2; 9 bases agree with TRBD1. This CDR3 is built from 15 residues. CDR1 is SGHVS, CDR2 FQNEAQ, per germline. Trimming at V came to 6 bases and at J to 7 bases, leaving 12 bases not matched to a gene. The CDR3 sequence: CASSPRVTGGSGYTF. The CDR3 DNA sequence: TGTGCCAGCAGTCCAAGGGTAACAGGGGGCTCTGGCTACACCTTC. The whole variable domain, filled in from reference TRBV7-8 and TRBJ1-2, reads GAGVSQSPRYKVAKRGQDVALRCDPISGHVSLFWYQQALGQGPEFLTYFQNEAQLDKSGLPSDRFFAERPEGSVSTLKIQRTQQEDSAVYLCASSPRVTGGSGYTFGSGTRLTVV.

There are a few counts of this clone. This chain joins TRBV28 and TRBJ1-1; 7 positions agree with TRBD1. V lost 4 bases, J lost 5 bases, and 7 bases stayed unmatched. This CDR3 contains 14 residues. CDR1 and CDR2 from the germline V gene are MDHEN and SYDVKM. DNA of the CDR3: TGTGCCAGCAGTTCCTACAGGGGTGGGACTGAAGCTTTCTTT. This encodes CASSSYRGGTEAFF. Full variable domain (rest looked up from reference TRBV28 and TRBJ1-1): DVKVTQSSRYLVKRTGEKVFLECVQDMDHENMFWYRQDPGLGLRLIYFSYDVKMKEKGDIPEGYSVSREKKERFSLILESASTNQTSMYLCASSSYRGGTEAFFGQGTRLTVV.

This clone was counted a few times. The chain has TRBV6-5 and TRBJ2-7; the match to TRBD2 covers 7 bases. Germline V gene sequence: CDR1 MNHEY, CDR2 SVGAGI. This CDR3 is 15 amino acids long. V lost 0 bases and J lost 4; bases outside the gene matches: 6. This CDR3 is CASSYSRAGVYEQYF. Here the CDR3 DNA reads TGTGCCAGCAGTTACTCTCGGGCGGGAGTTTACGAGCAGTACTTC.

This clone was seen a handful of times. The chain is built from TRBV28 and TRBJ2-7, with 8 bases aligning to TRBD2. The V and J ends lost 6 bases and 3 bases, in that order; junction bases with no gene match: 4. In germline, CDR1 is MDHEN, CDR2 SYDVKM. This CDR3 has 13 residues. The CDR3 region is CASSQGLDYEQYF. In nucleotides, the CDR3 is TGTGCCAGCAGCCAGGGACTAGACTACGAGCAGTACTTC.

This clone has more than one count but fewer than ten. The chain is built from TRBV19 and TRBJ2-2, with D possibly being TRBD2 (6 bases). Germline V lookup: CDR1 LNHDA, CDR2 SQIVND (reference sequence). The CDR3 extends over 15 amino acids. Trimming pared 2 bases from V and 5 bases from J, leaving 12 bases between. CDR3 sequence: CASSIIDGGTGELFF. The CDR3 bases are TGTGCCAGTAGTATAATCGACGGGGGAACCGGGGAGCTGTTTTTT.

The V call is TRBV18, the J call TRBJ1-1, with D tentatively TRBD1 (6 bases). CDR3 length: 14 amino acids. The V gene's germline CDR1 is KGHSH and CDR2 LQKENI. The V and J ends lost 1 base and 5 bases respectively, with 11 bases between them. CDR3: CASSPRTEVTEAFF. The CDR3 DNA sequence: TGTGCCAGCTCACCACGGACAGAGGTAACTGAAGCTTTCTTT.

The chain recombines TRBV18 with TRBJ2-1; 7 nucleotides match TRBD2. The CDR3 is 15 amino acids. Trimming took 4 bases from V and 0 from J; bases not matched to a gene: 3. CDR1 and CDR2 (germline): KGHSH, LQKENI. In nucleotides, the CDR3 is TGTGCCAGCTCACTCGGGGGGAGCTCCTACAATGAGCAGTTCTTC. As protein: CASSLGGSSYNEQFF. Based on the CDR3 plus reference TRBV18 and TRBJ2-1, the full variable domain is NAGVMQNPRHLVRRRGQEARLRCSPMKGHSHVYWYRQLPEEGLKFMVYLQKENIIDESGMPKERFSAEFPKEGPSILRIQQVVRGDSAAYFCASSLGGSSYNEQFFGPGTRLTVL.

This clone was seen a handful of times. V gene TRBV25-1 combines with J gene TRBJ2-7; D gene ambiguous. The CDR3 is 11 amino acids. The germline V gene encodes CDR1 MGHDK and CDR2 SYGVNS. V dropped 4 bases and J dropped 5 bases, with 6 bases sitting between them. CDR3 in DNA: TGTGCCAGCAGTGGGTCAGACGAGCAGTACTTC. Its protein product is CASSGSDEQYF.

This clone was seen a handful of times. The chain links TRBV28 to TRBJ1-1; D not resolved. V was clipped by 8 bases and J by 0 bases, with 13 bases between them. The CDR3 has 14 amino acids. The germline gives CDR1 MDHEN, CDR2 SYDVKM. The CDR3, as DNA: TGTGCCAGCCGCCTCGGGGTAATGAACACTGAAGCTTTCTTT. Translation gives CASRLGVMNTEAFF.

Only a few counts were recorded for this clone. The V and J genes are TRBV5-1 and TRBJ1-2; possibly TRBD1 for D (6 bases). Germline V gene sequence: CDR1 SGHRS, CDR2 YFSETQ. Trimming left V 4 bases short and J 6 bases short, with 19 bases between. This CDR3 is 15 amino acids long. The CDR3 DNA sequence: TGCGCCAGCAGCACCCAGACAGGATCCGGGGATGGCTACACCTTC. As protein: CASSTQTGSGDGYTF. Together with reference TRBV5-1 and TRBJ1-2, the CDR3 gives the full variable domain: KAGVTQTPRYLIKTRGQQVTLSCSPISGHRSVSWYQQTPGQGLQFLFEYFSETQRNKGNFPGRFSGRQFSNSRSEMNVSTLELGDSALYLCASSTQTGSGDGYTFGSGTRLTVV.

The chain joins TRBV28 to TRBJ2-1; a possible D gene is TRBD2 (6 bases). Germline values: CDR1 MDHEN, CDR2 SYDVKM. CDR3 length: 12 residues. Trimming took 4 bases from V and 10 from J, leaving 11 bases between them. The CDR3 sequence: CASSYGGLEQFF. The CDR3 DNA is TGTGCCAGCAGTTATGGAGGGTTGGAGCAGTTCTTC.

The chain employs TRBV5-1 and TRBJ2-7; the match to TRBD1 covers 10 bases. Germline trimming cut 4 bases from V and 5 bases from J; bases unmatched to any gene: 6. In germline, CDR1 is SGHRS, CDR2 YFSETQ. The CDR3 is 14 residues long. CDR3 loop: CASSPGQGNNEQYF. The CDR3 coding sequence is TGCGCCAGCAGCCCGGGACAGGGGAACAACGAGCAGTACTTC.

This clone was detected a few times. The chain uses TRBV7-9 and TRBJ2-3; 7 positions agree with TRBD2. The CDR3 spans 15 residues. The junction had 5 bases not matched to a gene; V was cut back by 5 bases and J by 0 bases. Germline V gene data show CDR1 as SEHNR and CDR2 as FQNEAQ (reference sequence). As DNA, the CDR3 is TGTGCCAGCAGCCAGGGACTAACCAGCACAGATACGCAGTATTTT. Residues: CASSQGLTSTDTQYF.